These 5 T cell receptor beta chains share one sample of origin, sequenced in a study of blood T cell repertoires in COVID-19. TCRdb's copy holds only in-frame clones and misses some; the assay was immunoSEQ multiplex PCR. The sample has some 200,000 clones, roughly four fifths seen once. The sample was peripheral blood. Receptors originate from a woman aged 40-49 years with acute or convalescent COVID-19.

V usage is TRBV5-1 and J usage is TRBJ2-1; TRBD1 is a possible D gene (5 bases). CDR3 length: 14 residues. Trimming shortened V by 1 base and J by 6 bases, and 11 bases separated the two germline ends. The germline CDR1 and CDR2 sequences are SGHRS and YFSETQ. The DNA of the CDR3 is TGCGCCAGCAGCTTGAGGCCAGGGCTCAATGAGCAGTTCTTC. It translates to CASSLRPGLNEQFF.

The chain links TRBV7-2 to TRBJ1-2, with 7 bases that match TRBD1. Trimming cost V 3 bases and J 4 bases; bases outside gene matches: 5. The CDR3 length is 14 residues. Germline CDR1 SGHTA, CDR2 FQGNSA. The DNA for the CDR3 is TGTGCCAGCAGCTTCCTCTGGGACAGCTATGGCTACACCTTC. It codes for CASSFLWDSYGYTF.

The J gene is TRBJ2-7, the V gene TRBV5-1, with D possibly matching TRBD1 (6 bases). The germline gives CDR1 SGHRS, CDR2 YFSETQ. Trimming left V 0 bases short and J 3 bases short, with 13 bases between. This CDR3 comprises 15 residues. The CDR3 reads CASSLDPTGFYEQYF. The CDR3 bases are TGCGCCAGCAGCTTGGATCCGACAGGATTCTACGAGCAGTACTTC.

The V gene is TRBV29-1, the J gene TRBJ1-4, with D perhaps matching TRBD1 (5 bases). CDR3 length equals 16 residues. Germline assignment: CDR1 SQVTM and CDR2 ANQGSEA. Trimming took 1 base from V and 3 from J, leaving 15 bases between them. The CDR3 loop is CSVEVKEGASNEKLFF. CDR3 DNA sequence: TGCAGCGTTGAAGTTAAGGAAGGGGCCTCTAATGAAAAACTGTTTTTT.

This rearrangement joins TRBV9 to TRBJ1-5; no clear D. With 5 bases removed from V and 0 bases from J, the gap between germline ends came to 12 bases. The CDR3 covers 15 residues. Germline loops: CDR1 SGDLS, CDR2 YYNGEE. CDR3 DNA sequence: TGTGCCAGCAGTAAGGAACTAAATAGCAATCAGCCCCAGCATTTT. It encodes CASSKELNSNQPQHF.